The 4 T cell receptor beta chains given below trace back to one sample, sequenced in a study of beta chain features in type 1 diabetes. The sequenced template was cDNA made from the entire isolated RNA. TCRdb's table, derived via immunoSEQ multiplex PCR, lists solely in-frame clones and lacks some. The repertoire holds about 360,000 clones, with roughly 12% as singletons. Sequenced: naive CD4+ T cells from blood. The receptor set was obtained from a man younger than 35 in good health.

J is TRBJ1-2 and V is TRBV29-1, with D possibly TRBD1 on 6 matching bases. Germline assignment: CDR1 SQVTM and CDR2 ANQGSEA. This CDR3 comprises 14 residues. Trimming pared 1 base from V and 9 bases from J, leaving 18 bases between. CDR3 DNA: TGCAGCGTTGAAGCTGGCCGGGGGGCGTATAGCTACACCTTC. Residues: CSVEAGRGAYSYTF.

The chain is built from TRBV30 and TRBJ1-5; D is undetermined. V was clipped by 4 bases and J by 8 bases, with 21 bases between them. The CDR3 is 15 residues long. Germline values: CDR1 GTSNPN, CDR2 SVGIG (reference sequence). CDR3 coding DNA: TGTGCCTGGACCCCTCGTGCCACCGGCGGCAAGCCCCAGCATTTT. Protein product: CAWTPRATGGKPQHF. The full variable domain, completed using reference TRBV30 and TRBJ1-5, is SQTIHQWPATLVQPVGSPLSLECTVEGTSNPNLYWYRQAAGRGLQLLFYSVGIGQISSEVPQNLSASRPQDRQFILSSKKLLLSDSGFYLCAWTPRATGGKPQHFGDGTRLSIL.

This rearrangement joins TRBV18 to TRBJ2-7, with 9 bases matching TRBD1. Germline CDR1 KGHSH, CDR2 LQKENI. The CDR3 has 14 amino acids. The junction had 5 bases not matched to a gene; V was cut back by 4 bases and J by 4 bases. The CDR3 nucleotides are TGTGCCAGCTCACAGGACAGGGGAGGGTACGAGCAGTACTTC. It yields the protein CASSQDRGGYEQYF.

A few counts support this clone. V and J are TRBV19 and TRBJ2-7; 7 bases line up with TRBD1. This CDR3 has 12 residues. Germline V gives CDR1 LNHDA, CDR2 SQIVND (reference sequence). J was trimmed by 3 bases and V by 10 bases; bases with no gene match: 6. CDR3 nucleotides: TGTGCCACTGGGGACAGAAACTACGAGCAGTACTTC. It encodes CATGDRNYEQYF.